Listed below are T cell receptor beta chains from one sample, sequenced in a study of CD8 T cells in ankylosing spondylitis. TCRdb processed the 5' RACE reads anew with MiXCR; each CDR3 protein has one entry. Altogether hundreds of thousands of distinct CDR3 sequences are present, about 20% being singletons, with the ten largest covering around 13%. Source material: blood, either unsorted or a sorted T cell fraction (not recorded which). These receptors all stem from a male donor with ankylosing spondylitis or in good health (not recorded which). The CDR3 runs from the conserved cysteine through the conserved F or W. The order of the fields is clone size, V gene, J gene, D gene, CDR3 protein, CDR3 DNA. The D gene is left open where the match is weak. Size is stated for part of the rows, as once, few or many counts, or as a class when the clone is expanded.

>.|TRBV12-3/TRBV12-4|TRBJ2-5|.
CASSDARGGPQETQYF
TGTGCCAGCAGCGATGCTCGCGGGGGCCCGCAAGAGACCCAGTACTTC
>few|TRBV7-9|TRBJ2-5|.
CASSHGGEAQYF
TGTGCCAGCAGCCACGGGGGAGAGGCCCAGTACTTC
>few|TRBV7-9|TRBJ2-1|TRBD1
CASSPPPGQAGNEQFF
TGTGCCAGCAGCCCCCCCCCGGGACAGGCGGGGAATGAGCAGTTCTTC
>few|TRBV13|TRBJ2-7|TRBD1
CASSFKGQGPYEQYF
TGTGCCAGCAGCTTCAAGGGACAGGGACCCTACGAGCAGTACTTC
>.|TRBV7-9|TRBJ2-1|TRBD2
CASSPGLDPEQFF
TGTGCCAGCAGCCCGGGACTAGACCCCGAGCAGTTCTTC
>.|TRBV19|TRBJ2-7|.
CASSIVGTSYEQYF
TGTGCCAGTAGTATAGTGGGGACCTCGTACGAGCAGTACTTC
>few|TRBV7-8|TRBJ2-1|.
CASSLTRGNNEQFF
TGTGCCAGCAGCTTAACGAGGGGAAACAATGAGCAGTTCTTC
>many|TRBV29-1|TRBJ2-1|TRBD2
CSVELAGGFDEQFF
TGCAGCGTTGAGCTAGCGGGGGGGTTCGATGAGCAGTTCTTC
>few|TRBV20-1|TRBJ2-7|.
CSARAFIRGYEQYF
TGCAGTGCTAGAGCGTTCATCCGGGGCTACGAGCAGTACTTC
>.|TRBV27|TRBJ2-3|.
CASTTGHSTDTQYF
TGTGCCAGCACAACGGGTCACTCCACAGATACGCAGTATTTT
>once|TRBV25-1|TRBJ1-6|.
CASSGDRRQASVSPLHF
TGTGCCAGCAGTGGAGACAGGAGACAAGCCTCTGTTTCACCCCTCCACTTT
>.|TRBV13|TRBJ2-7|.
CPSSKGHSSYEQYF
TGTCCCAGCAGCAAGGGACACAGCTCCTACGAGCAGTACTTC
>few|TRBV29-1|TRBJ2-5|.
CSVVLQNQETQYF
TGCAGCGTTGTTTTGCAGAATCAAGAGACCCAGTACTTC
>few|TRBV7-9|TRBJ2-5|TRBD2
CASSLTSGGETQYF
TGTGCCAGCAGCTTAACTAGCGGGGGAGAGACCCAGTACTTC
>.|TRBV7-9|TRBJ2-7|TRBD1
CASSRTGPDYEQYF
TGTGCCAGCAGCCGGACAGGGCCCGACTACGAGCAGTACTTC
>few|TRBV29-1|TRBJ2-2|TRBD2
CSVTSGTSAGELFF
TGCAGCGTCACCTCCGGGACTAGCGCCGGGGAGCTGTTTTTT
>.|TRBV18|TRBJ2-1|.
CASSPVREQFF
TGTGCCAGCTCCCCCGTTCGTGAGCAGTTCTTC